A selection of T cell receptor beta chains follows, all from one sample in a study of shared clonotypes between healthy human individuals. TCRdb keeps only in-frame clones here, not all; method: immunoSEQ multiplex PCR. Found here are roughly 2.6 million clones, more than 80% of them singletons; the top ten hold 0.11% to 0.15%. The sequencing sample was made of naive CD4+ T cells sorted from blood. The receptor source for this set is a man between 18 and 35 years old in good health. Each CDR3 is given without its conserved first and last residue.

J gene | V gene | CDR3 protein
TRBJ1-2 | TRBV10-3 | AISGGLGAMDGYT
TRBJ2-1 | TRBV7-2 | ASSSPTGRANNEQF
TRBJ2-6 | TRBV4-1 | ASSQVGGAGANVLT
TRBJ2-1 | TRBV5-8 | ASSLFPNKYNEQF
TRBJ2-3 | TRBV7-2 | ASSRGEGTDTQY
TRBJ2-5 | TRBV7-2 | AGSLDRYQETQY
TRBJ2-2 | TRBV6-5 | ASSTGRNTGELF
TRBJ1-2 | TRBV11-2 | ASSLGGNYGYT
TRBJ2-7 | TRBV18 | ASSRSEPSEQY
TRBJ1-5 | TRBV6-1 | AGSWDRQNQPQH
TRBJ2-5 | TRBV9 | ASSAPPGEETQY
TRBJ1-6 | TRBV4-3 | ASSQERRDNSPLH
TRBJ2-5 | TRBV5-6 | ASSLTGIRETQY
TRBJ1-3 | TRBV28 | ASRTGGGENTIY
TRBJ1-6 | TRBV18 | ASSPGIQDARNSPLH
TRBJ1-2 | TRBV12-5 | ASGKNYGYT
TRBJ1-1 | TRBV19 | ASSIGPGNTEAF
TRBJ1-1 | TRBV11-2 | ASSLGQLNTEAF
TRBJ2-5 | TRBV23-1 | ASSQDEQDRVGETQY
TRBJ2-1 | TRBV5-1 | ASSSSGGFSYNEQF
TRBJ2-3 | TRBV19 | ASSGQRGRTDTQY
TRBJ2-1 | TRBV7-9 | ASSLVGRGNEQF
TRBJ2-3 | TRBV20-1 | SASQADTQY
TRBJ2-1 | TRBV5-1 | ASSLATSSYNEQF
TRBJ2-2 | TRBV11-3 | ASGGSGTNNGELF
TRBJ1-5 | TRBV6-5 | ASSQAGFFQPQH
TRBJ1-5 | TRBV7-9 | ASSLGYGEVSSNQPQH
TRBJ2-2 | TRBV7-2 | ASSFLAGAPNTGELF
TRBJ2-1 | TRBV19 | ASSIGYNEQF
TRBJ2-7 | TRBV27 | ASSFNRGHEQY
TRBJ2-1 | TRBV19 | ASSSLGTYNEQF
TRBJ2-5 | TRBV11-2 | ASSLVGKGETQY
TRBJ1-1 | TRBV6-6 | ASSSKVAKSEAF
TRBJ1-6 | TRBV2 | ASGLSDRDSPLH
TRBJ1-1 | TRBV2 | ASGLNMNTEAF
TRBJ2-1 | TRBV5-5 | ASSREGAPYNEQF
TRBJ2-7 | TRBV2 | ASNGLAGRAEQY
TRBJ2-1 | TRBV13 | ASSLGLAGGQNEQF
TRBJ2-5 | TRBV5-1 | ASSSGTSQETQY
TRBJ1-2 | TRBV10-2 | ASSAGVAAILDT
TRBJ2-1 | TRBV28 | ASSSGTSAYNEQF
TRBJ1-5 | TRBV19 | ASSPTAERRNQPQH
TRBJ1-1 | TRBV18 | ASSHGTAGDKAF
TRBJ1-6 | TRBV5-1 | ASSLDSLFRALH
TRBJ2-1 | TRBV27 | ASSPRRVAGEDEQF
TRBJ1-2 | TRBV27 | ASSLSNPLYGYT
TRBJ2-5 | TRBV5-8 | ASSLNMLKTQY
TRBJ2-1 | TRBV7-2 | ASNHGLAGGYEQF
TRBJ2-7 | TRBV10-3 | AISEGLGGEPYEQY
TRBJ2-7 | TRBV18 | ASSPNDRGFTYEQY
TRBJ1-4 | TRBV18 | ASSPTGFGTNEKLF
TRBJ1-6 | TRBV7-2 | ASSESPARNSPLH
TRBJ2-1 | TRBV6-6 | ASSSPLAGVYNEQF
TRBJ2-2 | TRBV5-4 | ASSPPDRDTGELF
TRBJ2-3 | TRBV2 | ASSPAGGRDTQY